Listed below are T cell receptor beta chains from one sample, sequenced in a study of blood T cells in healthy people across ages. MiXCR, run by TCRdb on the 5' RACE reads, gives a single entry per CDR3 protein. The sample includes hundreds of thousands of distinct CDR3 sequences, approximately 31% of them seen just once. Sequencing used blood. Receptors originate from a woman older than 75 in good health. CDR3s leave out the opening cysteine and the closing phenylalanine or tryptophan. The D gene is left open where the match is weak.

v_gene,d_gene,len,j_gene,CDR3aa
TRBV7-9,NA,13,TRBJ1-2,ASSLPGDYRAGYT
TRBV28,NA,12,TRBJ2-1,ASSLSGVRNEQF
TRBV20-1,NA,12,TRBJ2-2,SARQTLDTGELF
TRBV6-1,NA,15,TRBJ2-5,ASSEFVGTSDNREQY
TRBV29-1,NA,10,TRBJ2-5,SVVRGLETQY
TRBV27,TRBD1,11,TRBJ1-2,ASSSGQGFGYT
TRBV5-5,NA,14,TRBJ1-2,ASSLDASRTSYGYT
TRBV11-2,NA,13,TRBJ2-1,ASTLYRGPYNEQF
TRBV6-1,NA,11,TRBJ2-1,ASSDTRMYEQF
TRBV7-8,NA,14,TRBJ1-2,ASSLKAQLAGQGYT
TRBV3-1,NA,13,TRBJ2-3,ASSLDGGTADTQY
TRBV20-1,TRBD2,12,TRBJ2-1,SAETSGSYNEQF
TRBV9,TRBD2,16,TRBJ2-1,ASSVSSPGGASYNEQF
TRBV3-1,NA,12,TRBJ1-1,ASSRLGQNTEAF
TRBV6-5,TRBD2,14,TRBJ2-3,ASSDGTSGGADTQY
TRBV12-3/TRBV12-4,NA,11,TRBJ2-7,ASSLEGGSEQY
TRBV12-3/TRBV12-4,NA,12,TRBJ1-2,AGERSPSHYGYT
TRBV30,NA,11,TRBJ1-5,ALGWAGNQPQH
TRBV5-6,TRBD1,12,TRBJ2-7,ASSFRDRPYEQY
TRBV7-2,TRBD1,14,TRBJ1-2,ASSSTDRVTNYGYT
TRBV30,NA,9,TRBJ2-7,AWSSQYEQY
TRBV5-1,NA,13,TRBJ2-1,ASSFLRGSYNEQF
TRBV12-3/TRBV12-4,NA,11,TRBJ1-5,ASSLHTNQPQH
TRBV7-2,TRBD1,13,TRBJ2-7,AGSLEWDSSYEQY
TRBV6-1,NA,11,TRBJ2-5,ASSEGVRGTQY
TRBV5-1,NA,11,TRBJ2-7,ASSLDTSYEQY
TRBV5-1,NA,12,TRBJ2-3,ASSGALNTDTQY
TRBV5-1,NA,13,TRBJ1-1,ASALSTARGTEAF
TRBV30,NA,12,TRBJ1-1,AWSRGDESTEAF
TRBV28,NA,12,TRBJ2-7,ASSWGDSRAEQY
TRBV6-1,TRBD1,12,TRBJ2-7,ASTRVVTGNEQY
TRBV5-5,NA,15,TRBJ2-3,AGSLAIRQDSNEKLY
TRBV20-1,NA,10,TRBJ2-7,SARPASYEQY
TRBV2,TRBD2,12,TRBJ2-1,ASRGGLVYNEQF
TRBV20-1,NA,12,TRBJ2-1,SAEGEGGADEQF
TRBV21-1,NA,14,TRBJ1-5,ASSNPGQGGNQPQH
TRBV5-1,NA,13,TRBJ2-5,ASSLDGRPQETQY
TRBV7-3,NA,11,TRBJ1-5,ASSVLWNQPQH
TRBV28,TRBD1,13,TRBJ1-5,ASSETGISNQPQH
TRBV12-3/TRBV12-4,NA,13,TRBJ2-5,ASSLILANVQTQY
TRBV9,NA,13,TRBJ2-5,ASSARAQRGETQY